This entry is about one T cell receptor beta chain. This entry comes from a study of shared clonotypes between healthy human individuals. Assay: immunoSEQ multiplex PCR; the TCRdb copy retains only in-frame clones and omits some. The sample contains about 2.4 million clones, over 85% of which appear only once. CDR1 is SGHTA and CDR2 is FQGNSA in the germline V gene. With 4 bases removed from V and 1 base from J, the gap between germline ends came to 10 bases. The CDR3 has 14 amino acids. Material: naive CD4+ T cells from PBMCs. Indicated subset: CD45RA+ positively selected. The chain links TRBV7-2 to TRBJ2-5; weak D call: TRBD1 (6 bases). The TCR was taken from a man aged 18 to 30 in good health. Some clones in this sample may be carry-over from other donors' samples. In nucleotides, the CDR3 is TGTGCCAGCAGCTGGCAGGGGCTCCAAGAGACCCAGTACTTC. This gives the protein CASSWQGLQETQYF.